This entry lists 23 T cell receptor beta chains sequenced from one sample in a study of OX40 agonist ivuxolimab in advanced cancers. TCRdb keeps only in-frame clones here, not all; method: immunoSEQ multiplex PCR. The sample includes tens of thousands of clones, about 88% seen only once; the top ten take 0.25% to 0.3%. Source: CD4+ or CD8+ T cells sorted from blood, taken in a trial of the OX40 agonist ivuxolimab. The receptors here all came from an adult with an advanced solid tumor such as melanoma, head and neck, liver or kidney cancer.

The CDR3 sequence is CASSASPGRERHYGYTF. The CDR3 coding sequence is TGTGCCAGTAGTGCCTCCCCCGGACGGGAGAGGCACTATGGCTACACCTTC. The chain carries TRBV19 and TRBJ1-2; no definite D call. The V gene's germline CDR1 is LNHDA and CDR2 SQIVND (reference sequence). V was shortened by 5 bases and J by 3 bases, with 22 bases between the two germline ends. The CDR3 has 17 amino acids.

In DNA, the CDR3 is TGTGCCAGCAGCCAAGGACAGGGTGTCAATGAGCAGTTCTTC. It is translated as CASSQGQGVNEQFF. The chain recombines TRBV4-2 with TRBJ2-1, with TRBD1 matching 7 bases. The CDR3 is made up of 14 amino acids. Looked up from germline, CDR1 is LGHNA and CDR2 is YNFKEQ. The ends lost 1 base at V and 6 bases at J; junction bases unmatched: 3.

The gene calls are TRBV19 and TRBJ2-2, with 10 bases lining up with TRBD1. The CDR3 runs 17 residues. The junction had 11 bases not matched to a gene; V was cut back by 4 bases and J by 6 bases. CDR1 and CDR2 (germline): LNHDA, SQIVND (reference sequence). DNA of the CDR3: TGTGCCAGTAGTACCAGGACAGGGGGAAGGAGCGCCGGGGAGCTGTTTTTT. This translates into CASSTRTGGRSAGELFF.

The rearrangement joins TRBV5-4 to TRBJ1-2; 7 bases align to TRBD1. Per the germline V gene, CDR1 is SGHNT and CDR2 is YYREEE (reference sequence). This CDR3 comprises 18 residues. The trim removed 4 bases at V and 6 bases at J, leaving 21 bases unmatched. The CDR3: CASSAGGTALTGENGYTF. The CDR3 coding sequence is TGTGCCAGCAGCGCGGGGGGGACCGCTCTAACAGGGGAAAATGGCTACACCTTC. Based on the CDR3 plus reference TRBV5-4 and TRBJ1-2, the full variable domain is ETGVTQSPTHLIKTRGQQVTLRCSSQSGHNTVSWYQQALGQGPQFIFQYYREEENGRGNFPPRFSGLQFPNYSSELNVNALELDDSALYLCASSAGGTALTGENGYTFGSGTRLTVV.

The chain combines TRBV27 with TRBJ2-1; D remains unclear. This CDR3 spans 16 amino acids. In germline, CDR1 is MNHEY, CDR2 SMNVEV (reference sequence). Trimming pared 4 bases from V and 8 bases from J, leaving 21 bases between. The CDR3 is CASSSPRTLTGDEQFF. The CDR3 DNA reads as TGTGCCAGCAGTTCCCCTCGGACCCTTACTGGCGATGAGCAGTTCTTC.

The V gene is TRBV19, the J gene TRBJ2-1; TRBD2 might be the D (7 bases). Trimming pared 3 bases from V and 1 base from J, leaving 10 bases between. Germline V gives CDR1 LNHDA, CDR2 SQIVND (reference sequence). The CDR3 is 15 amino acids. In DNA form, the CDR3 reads TGTGCCAGTAGTATGAGGGGGGGATCCTACAATGAGCAGTTCTTC. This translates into CASSMRGGSYNEQFF. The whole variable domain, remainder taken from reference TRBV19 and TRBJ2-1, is DGGITQSPKYLFRKEGQNVTLSCEQNLNHDAMYWYRQDPGQGLRLIYYSQIVNDFQKGDIAEGYSVSREKKESFPLTVTSAQKNPTAFYLCASSMRGGSYNEQFFGPGTRLTVL.

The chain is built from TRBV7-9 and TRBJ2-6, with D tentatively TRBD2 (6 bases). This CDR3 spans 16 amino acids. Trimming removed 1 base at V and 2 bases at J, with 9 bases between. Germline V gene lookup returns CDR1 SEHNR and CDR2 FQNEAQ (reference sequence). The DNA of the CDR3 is TGTGCCAGCAGCTTAGGTGCGGGGACTGGGGCCAACGTCCTGACTTTC. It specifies CASSLGAGTGANVLTF. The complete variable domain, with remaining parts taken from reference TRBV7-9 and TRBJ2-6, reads DTGVSQNPRHKITKRGQNVTFRCDPISEHNRLYWYRQTLGQGPEFLTYFQNEAQLEKSRLLSDRFSAERPKGSFSTLEIQRTEQGDSAMYLCASSLGAGTGANVLTFGAGSRLTVL.

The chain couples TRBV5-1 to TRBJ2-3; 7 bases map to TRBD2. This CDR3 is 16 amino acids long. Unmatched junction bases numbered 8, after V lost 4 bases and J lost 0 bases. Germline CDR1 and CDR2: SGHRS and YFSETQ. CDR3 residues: CASSNRAGLSTDTQYF. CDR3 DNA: TGCGCCAGCAGCAACAGAGCGGGGCTAAGCACAGATACGCAGTATTTT.

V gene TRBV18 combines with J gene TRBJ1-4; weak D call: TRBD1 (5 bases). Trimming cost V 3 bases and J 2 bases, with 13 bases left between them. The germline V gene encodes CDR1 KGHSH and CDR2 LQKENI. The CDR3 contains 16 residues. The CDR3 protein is CASSPLSGPTNEKLFF. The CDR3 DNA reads TGTGCCAGCTCACCGTTGTCAGGGCCCACTAATGAAAAACTGTTTTTT.

CDR3 loop: CAITSPGGLEQYF. CDR3 DNA: TGTGCCATCACGTCCCCAGGGGGCCTCGAGCAGTACTTC. The chain links TRBV10-3 to TRBJ2-7; 8 bases are a match to TRBD1. V shed 7 bases, J shed 6 bases, and the junction held 8 bases outside the gene matches. This CDR3 has 13 amino acids. Germline assignment: CDR1 ENHRY and CDR2 SYGVKD.

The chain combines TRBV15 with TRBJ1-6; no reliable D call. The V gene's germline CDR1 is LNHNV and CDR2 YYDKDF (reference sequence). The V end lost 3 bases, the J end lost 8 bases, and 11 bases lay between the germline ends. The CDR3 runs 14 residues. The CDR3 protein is CATSSPNGDSPLHF. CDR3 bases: TGTGCCACCAGCAGCCCTAATGGGGATTCACCCCTCCACTTT.

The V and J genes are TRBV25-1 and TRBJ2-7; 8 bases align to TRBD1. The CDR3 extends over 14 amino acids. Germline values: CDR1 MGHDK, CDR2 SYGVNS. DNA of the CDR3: TGTGCGCAGCAGAGGAGGACAGGGAGAAACGAGCAGTACTTC. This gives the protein CAQQRRTGRNEQYF.

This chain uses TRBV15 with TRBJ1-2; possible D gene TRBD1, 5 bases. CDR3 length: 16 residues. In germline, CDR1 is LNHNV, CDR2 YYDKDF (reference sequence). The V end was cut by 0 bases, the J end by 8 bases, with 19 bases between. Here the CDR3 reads CATSRDRTPRLEGYTF. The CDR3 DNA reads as TGTGCCACCAGCAGAGATCGGACACCTAGGTTGGAGGGCTACACCTTC.

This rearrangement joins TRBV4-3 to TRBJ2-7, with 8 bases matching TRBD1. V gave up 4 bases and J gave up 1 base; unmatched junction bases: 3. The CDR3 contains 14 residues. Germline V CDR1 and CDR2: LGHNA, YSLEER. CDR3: CASSPGQGSYEQYF. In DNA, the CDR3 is TGCGCCAGCAGCCCAGGACAGGGATCCTACGAGCAGTACTTC.

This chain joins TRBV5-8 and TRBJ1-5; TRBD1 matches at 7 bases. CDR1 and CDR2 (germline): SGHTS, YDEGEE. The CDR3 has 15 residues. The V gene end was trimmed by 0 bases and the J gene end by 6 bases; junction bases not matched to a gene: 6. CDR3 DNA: TGTGCCAGCAGCTTGGGACAGGGTGATTCTCAGCCCCAGCATTTT. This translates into CASSLGQGDSQPQHF.

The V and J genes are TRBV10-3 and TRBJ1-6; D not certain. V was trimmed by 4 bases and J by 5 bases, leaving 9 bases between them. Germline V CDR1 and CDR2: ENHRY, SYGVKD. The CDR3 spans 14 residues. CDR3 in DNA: TGTGCCATCAGTGCTACAGATAATAATTCACCCCTCCACTTT. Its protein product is CAISATDNNSPLHF.

CDR3 residues: CASSLAIHGPNTGELFF. CDR3 bases: TGTGCCAGCAGCTTAGCTATACACGGCCCAAACACCGGGGAGCTGTTTTTT. The rearrangement joins TRBV7-8 to TRBJ2-2; D is unresolved. V was trimmed by 0 bases and J by 2 bases, leaving 13 bases between them. The germline CDR1 and CDR2 sequences are SGHVS and FQNEAQ. The CDR3 spans 17 residues.

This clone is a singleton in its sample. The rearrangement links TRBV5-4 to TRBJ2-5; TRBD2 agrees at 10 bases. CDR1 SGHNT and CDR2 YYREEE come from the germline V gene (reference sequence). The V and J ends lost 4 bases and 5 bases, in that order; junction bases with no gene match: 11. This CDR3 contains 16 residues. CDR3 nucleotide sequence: TGTGCCAGCAGCCCCCCCCGTAGCGGGGGGACGGAGACCCAGTACTTC. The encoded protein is CASSPPRSGGTETQYF.

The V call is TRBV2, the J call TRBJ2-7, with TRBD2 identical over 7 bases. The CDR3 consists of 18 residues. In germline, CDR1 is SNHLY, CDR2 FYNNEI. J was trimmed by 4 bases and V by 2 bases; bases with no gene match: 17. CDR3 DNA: TGTGCCAGCAGTGAATGGGTGATGGGGGTGGCCGGGAGGTACGAGCAGTACTTC. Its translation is CASSEWVMGVAGRYEQYF. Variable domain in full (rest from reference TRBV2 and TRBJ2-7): EPEVTQTPSHQVTQMGQEVILRCVPISNHLYFYWYRQILGQKVEFLVSFYNNEISEKSEIFDDQFSVERPDGSNFTLKIRSTKLEDSAMYFCASSEWVMGVAGRYEQYFGPGTRLTVT.

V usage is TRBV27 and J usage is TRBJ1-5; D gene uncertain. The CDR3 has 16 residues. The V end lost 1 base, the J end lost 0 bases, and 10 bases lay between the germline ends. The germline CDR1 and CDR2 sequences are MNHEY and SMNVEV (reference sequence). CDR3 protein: CASSLYSGFSNQPQHF. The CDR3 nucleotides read TGTGCCAGCAGTTTATATAGTGGTTTTAGCAATCAGCCCCAGCATTTT.

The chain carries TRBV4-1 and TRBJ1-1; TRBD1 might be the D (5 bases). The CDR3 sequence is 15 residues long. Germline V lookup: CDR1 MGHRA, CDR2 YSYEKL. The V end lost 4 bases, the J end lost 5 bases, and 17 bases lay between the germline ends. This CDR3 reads CASSLGTQGGTEAFF. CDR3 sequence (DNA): TGCGCCAGCAGCCTAGGGACCCAGGGAGGAACTGAAGCTTTCTTT.

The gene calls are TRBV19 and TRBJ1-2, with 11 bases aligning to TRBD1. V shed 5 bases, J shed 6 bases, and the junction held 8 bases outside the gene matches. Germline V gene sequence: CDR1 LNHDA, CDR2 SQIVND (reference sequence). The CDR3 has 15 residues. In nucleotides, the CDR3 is TGTGCCAGTAGTCGGGACAGGGGGTCCGGGAATGGCTACACCTTC. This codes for CASSRDRGSGNGYTF.

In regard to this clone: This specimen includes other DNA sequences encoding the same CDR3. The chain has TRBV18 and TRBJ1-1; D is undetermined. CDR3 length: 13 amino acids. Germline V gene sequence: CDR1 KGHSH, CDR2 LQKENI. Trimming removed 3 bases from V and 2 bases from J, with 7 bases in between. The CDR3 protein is CASSPTRNTEAFF. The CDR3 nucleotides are TGTGCCAGCTCACCCACAAGAAACACTGAAGCTTTCTTT.